The 26 T cell receptor beta chains in this list originate from one sample, sequenced in a study of T cells in Graves' hyperthyroidism and ophthalmopathy (dated by TCRdb to between 2018 and 2020). The receptor library was made with multiplex PCR. TCRdb lists the instrument as Illumina HiSeq 2000. TCR beta CDR3 regions were amplified from RNA transcripts. For the first round of RT-PCR on the TCR CDR3, the HTBI primer set was used together with the Qiagen OneStep RT-PCR kit. TCRdb reprocessing: public reads trimmed at Q25 with fastp, clones called with MiXCR, in-frame beta chains kept. Rows with one shared CDR3 protein collapse into an entry with the most common genes and DNA. This sample has about 400,000 distinct CDR3 sequences in its table, and around 14% of those were observed once. 12% to 15% of the sample belongs to the ten largest clones. Source material: blood. The receptor source for this set is a woman between 18 and 29 years old with Graves' hyperthyroidism.

This clonotype occurred many times. V and J are TRBV27 and TRBJ1-1; possible D gene TRBD1, 5 bases. CDR1 is MNHEY and CDR2 is SMNVEV in the germline V gene (reference sequence). This CDR3 contains 14 residues. V lost 6 bases to trimming and J lost 1 base, with 12 bases between them. The CDR3 coding sequence is TGTGCCAGCAGCGGCGAGACAGCGAACACTGAAGCTTTCTTT. Translation gives CASSGETANTEAFF.

This clonotype came up many times. V and J are TRBV12-3 or TRBV12-4 and TRBJ2-7; 8 nucleotides align to TRBD1. V lost 6 bases and J lost 6; bases outside the gene matches: 4. This CDR3 contains 12 residues. As DNA, the CDR3 is TGTGCCAGCAGGAGTACAGGGGGCGAGCAGTACTTC. Residues: CASRSTGGEQYF.

This clonotype was recorded at least ten times. The chain links TRBV20-1 to TRBJ2-7; D not resolved. Germline V lookup: CDR1 DFQATT, CDR2 SNEGSKA (reference sequence). The V gene lost 6 bases and the J gene lost 6 bases, with 24 bases spanning the gap. This CDR3 has 15 amino acids. This chain's CDR3 is CSAVWLGNILGEQYF. CDR3 DNA: TGCAGTGCGGTCTGGCTAGGGAACATCCTCGGCGAGCAGTACTTC.

This clonotype has a count of ten or more. The chain combines TRBV20-1 with TRBJ2-5; D is uncertain. Trimming shortened V by 0 bases and J by 5 bases, and 13 bases separated the two germline ends. Germline assignment: CDR1 DFQATT and CDR2 SNEGSKA (reference sequence). This CDR3 has 14 residues. The CDR3 loop reads CSARDMRDGETQYF. In DNA form, the CDR3 reads TGCAGTGCTAGAGATATGAGAGACGGGGAGACCCAGTACTTC.

The sample holds a few counts of this clonotype. This rearrangement joins TRBV20-1 to TRBJ2-1; D tentatively reads TRBD1 or TRBD2 (6 bases each). Germline V lookup: CDR1 DFQATT, CDR2 SNEGSKA (reference sequence). The CDR3 sequence is 13 residues long. V dropped 6 bases and J dropped 7 bases, with 16 bases sitting between them. The CDR3 here is CSAPEGETNEQFF. The CDR3 DNA reads as TGCAGTGCACCGGAGGGGGAAACAAATGAGCAGTTCTTC.

The table lists this clonotype with many counts. The chain recombines TRBV2 with TRBJ1-1; 12 nucleotides line up with TRBD1. The V gene's germline CDR1 is SNHLY and CDR2 FYNNEI. J was trimmed by 0 bases and V by 5 bases; bases with no gene match: 7. This CDR3 is built from 17 residues. In DNA form, the CDR3 reads TGTGCCAGCAGTTTTACCCGGGACAGGGGGCTGAACACTGAAGCTTTCTTT. Translation: CASSFTRDRGLNTEAFF.

The chain is built from TRBV11-2 and TRBJ2-5; tentative D call: TRBD1 (5 bases). CDR3 length equals 13 residues. The ends were cut back, 5 bases at V and 7 bases at J, with 14 bases in the middle. Germline V lookup: CDR1 SGHAT, CDR2 FQNNGV. CDR3 sequence (DNA): TGTGCCAGCAGCCCTCAATCCCAGGGGACCCAGTACTTC. Translation gives CASSPQSQGTQYF.

The chain recombines TRBV25-1 with TRBJ2-3; TRBD1 matches 7 bases. The V and J ends lost 2 bases and 6 bases, in that order; junction bases with no gene match: 20. The CDR3 has 19 amino acids. Germline V gene sequence: CDR1 MGHDK, CDR2 SYGVNS. This CDR3 is CASSEALMWAGGHIDTQYF. The CDR3 DNA is TGTGCCAGCAGTGAAGCTTTAATGTGGGCAGGGGGTCACATTGATACGCAGTATTTT. Full variable domain (outside the CDR3, taken from reference TRBV25-1 and TRBJ2-3): EADIYQTPRYLVIGTGKKITLECSQTMGHDKMYWYQQDPGMELHLIHYSYGVNSTEKGDLSSESTVSRIRTEHFPLTLESARPSHTSQYLCASSEALMWAGGHIDTQYFGPGTRLTVL.

This clonotype was observed a handful of times. This chain joins TRBV27 and TRBJ2-1; possible D gene TRBD2, 6 bases. Trimming took off 4 bases at V and 2 bases at J, with 21 bases between the two ends. The CDR3 has 18 residues. Germline V gene data show CDR1 as MNHEY and CDR2 as SMNVEV (reference sequence). CDR3 protein: CASSSPIGSGLPYNEQFF. CDR3 sequence (DNA): TGTGCCAGCAGTTCCCCGATTGGGAGCGGGCTCCCCTACAATGAGCAGTTCTTC.

This clonotype has only a few counts. The chain has TRBV7-3 and TRBJ2-2; 8 bases are shared with TRBD2. This CDR3 comprises 16 residues. With 6 bases clipped from V and 2 bases from J, the junction kept 8 bases outside the gene matches. Per germline, CDR1 SGHTA and CDR2 FQGTGA. The CDR3 coding sequence is TGTGCCAGCAGAGGGTTAGCGGGGTCCAACACCGGGGAGCTGTTTTTT. Residues: CASRGLAGSNTGELFF.

The table lists this clonotype with many counts. One end of the junction does not line up with germline, which may come from a read error. The V and J genes are TRBV12-3 or TRBV12-4 and TRBJ1-6; D might be TRBD1 (5 bases). The CDR3 runs to 16 residues. The CDR3 loop is CASSLEAGTANSPLHF. In nucleotides, the CDR3 is TGTGCCAGCAGCTTAGAAGCAGGGACCGCAAATTCACCCCTCCACTTT.

This clonotype was seen a handful of times. CDR3 sequence (DNA): TGTGCCATCACGCTCGATCGGGACACTGAAGCTTTCTTT. Its protein is CAITLDRDTEAFF. This chain joins TRBV10-3 and TRBJ1-1; D call uncertain. Germline lookup yields CDR1 ENHRY and CDR2 SYGVKD. The length of the CDR3 is 13 residues. V gave up 7 bases and J gave up 3 bases, with 12 bases separating them.

A note on this clonotype: The junction does not match germline at one end; this may be a read error. V and J are TRBV6-5 and TRBJ2-5; tentative D call: TRBD2 (7 bases). CDR1 and CDR2 (germline): MNHEY, SVGAGI. The CDR3 has 15 amino acids. This chain's CDR3 is CVSSYSGTPQETQYF. DNA for the CDR3: TGTGTCAGCAGTTACAGCGGGACACCTCAAGAGACCCAGTACTTC.

This clonotype showed up just a few times. The V and J genes are TRBV4-1 and TRBJ1-2; D is possibly TRBD1 (6 bases). Germline loops: CDR1 MGHRA, CDR2 YSYEKL. The CDR3 totals 15 residues. V was clipped by 1 base and J by 8 bases, with 17 bases between them. The CDR3 DNA reads TGCGCCAGCAGCCAAGGCCGGGGGCCAGGGGCCGGCTACACCTTC. Its translation: CASSQGRGPGAGYTF.

This clonotype appeared many times. The chain has TRBV7-9 and TRBJ2-7, with 9 bases identical to TRBD1. Germline-derived CDR1 and CDR2 are SEHNR and FQNEAQ (reference sequence). CDR3 length: 13 amino acids. Trimming cost V 5 bases and J 5 bases; bases outside gene matches: 4. The CDR3 is CASSRTGEDEQYF. The CDR3 DNA reads TGTGCCAGCAGCAGGACAGGGGAGGACGAGCAGTACTTC.

The chain recombines TRBV19 with TRBJ2-1, with D hard to call. The CDR3 totals 12 residues. The V end lost 4 bases, the J end lost 7 bases, and 8 bases lay between the germline ends. Germline V gene sequence: CDR1 LNHDA, CDR2 SQIVND (reference sequence). CDR3 nucleotide sequence: TGTGCCAGTAGTACGAACTTGAATGAGCAGTTCTTC. Protein: CASSTNLNEQFF.

This chain links TRBV7-9 with TRBJ1-5; D gene uncertain. The CDR3 has 13 residues. Germline-derived CDR1 and CDR2 are SEHNR and FQNEAQ (reference sequence). Trimming shortened V by 8 bases and J by 8 bases, and 16 bases separated the two germline ends. The CDR3, as DNA: TGTGCCAGCCAGAGGTTTGGAGAAAAGCCCCAGCATTTT. Protein sequence: CASQRFGEKPQHF.

This clonotype has a count of ten or more. The chain combines TRBV28 with TRBJ1-1; D is undetermined. This CDR3 region has 13 residues. The V and J ends lost 1 base and 6 bases respectively, with 9 bases between them. Germline loops: CDR1 MDHEN, CDR2 SYDVKM. In nucleotides, the CDR3 is TGTGCCAGCAGTTTATTAGGACGGGCTGAAGCTTTCTTT. Protein sequence: CASSLLGRAEAFF.

In this sample, this clonotype turned up once. The chain is built from TRBV15 and TRBJ1-4; D not certain. Germline V gene data show CDR1 as LNHNV and CDR2 as YYDKDF (reference sequence). V was shortened by 0 bases and J by 3 bases, with 5 bases between the two germline ends. The length of the CDR3 is 14 residues. The CDR3 region is CATSRDGSNEKLFF. CDR3 in DNA: TGTGCCACCAGCAGAGATGGATCTAATGAAAAACTGTTTTTT.

This clonotype was seen many times. The DNA of the CDR3 is TGTGCCAGCAGCTTAGACCGGGGTCACAGGGATAATTCACCCCTCCACTTT. This translates into CASSLDRGHRDNSPLHF. The chain links TRBV7-9 to TRBJ1-6; D possibly corresponds to TRBD1 (6 bases). Germline V gene data show CDR1 as SEHNR and CDR2 as FQNEAQ (reference sequence). V lost 1 base and J lost 5, with 15 bases in between. The CDR3 extends over 17 amino acids.

There are many counts of this clonotype. This chain links TRBV5-1 with TRBJ2-7, with D tentatively TRBD1 (5 bases). Deletions cut 0 bases from V and 3 bases from J, with 13 bases between. CDR3 length equals 15 residues. Germline V gene lookup returns CDR1 SGHRS and CDR2 YFSETQ. In DNA, the CDR3 is TGCGCCAGCAGCTTGGCACGAGGAACAGGCTACGAGCAGTACTTC. It encodes CASSLARGTGYEQYF.

This clonotype was counted many times. The gene calls are TRBV6-1 and TRBJ1-1; 9 bases match TRBD1. V shed 6 bases and J 4 bases; nucleotides not matched to a gene: 6. The germline V gene encodes CDR1 MNHNS and CDR2 SASEGT. This CDR3 contains 14 residues. CDR3 DNA: TGTGCCAGCAGGGATGACAGGGGGACCACTGAAGCTTTCTTT. It is translated as CASRDDRGTTEAFF.

V usage is TRBV10-3 and J usage is TRBJ1-5; tentative D call: TRBD1 (5 bases). Germline lookup yields CDR1 ENHRY and CDR2 SYGVKD. The CDR3 extends over 14 amino acids. The V gene lost 5 bases and the J gene lost 6 bases, with 14 bases spanning the gap. CDR3 nucleotide sequence: TGTGCCATCAGTTTAAGTTTCGGGGGTCAGCCCCAGCATTTT. It specifies CAISLSFGGQPQHF.

The chain couples TRBV6-1 to TRBJ1-3; 9 positions agree with TRBD1. Trimming took 11 bases from V and 8 from J; bases not matched to a gene: 7. The germline CDR1 and CDR2 sequences are MNHNS and SASEGT. This CDR3 region has 12 residues. CDR3 sequence (DNA): TGTGCCGGATGGGACAGGGAAGACACCATATATTTT. Protein product: CAGWDREDTIYF.

Ten or more counts support this clonotype. V and J are TRBV7-3 and TRBJ2-1; D might be TRBD1 or TRBD2, each matching 6 bases. Germline CDR1 and CDR2: SGHTA and FQGTGA. This CDR3 has 15 residues. Trimming took 2 bases from V and 7 from J, leaving 15 bases between them. The CDR3 nucleotides are TGTGCCAGCAGCTTACTTGTGGGGGGCGCGAATGAGCAGTTCTTC. Translating gives CASSLLVGGANEQFF.

This clonotype has ten or more counts. DNA for the CDR3: TGTGCCAGCTCAGCGTCAGGGAGTGGGGCGCATGAAAAACTGTTTTTT. It translates to CASSASGSGAHEKLFF. This chain joins TRBV18 and TRBJ1-4, with D possibly matching TRBD1 (5 bases). This CDR3 is 16 amino acids long. The germline V gene has CDR1 KGHSH and CDR2 LQKENI. Trimming stripped 5 bases from V and 6 bases from J, with 19 bases between.